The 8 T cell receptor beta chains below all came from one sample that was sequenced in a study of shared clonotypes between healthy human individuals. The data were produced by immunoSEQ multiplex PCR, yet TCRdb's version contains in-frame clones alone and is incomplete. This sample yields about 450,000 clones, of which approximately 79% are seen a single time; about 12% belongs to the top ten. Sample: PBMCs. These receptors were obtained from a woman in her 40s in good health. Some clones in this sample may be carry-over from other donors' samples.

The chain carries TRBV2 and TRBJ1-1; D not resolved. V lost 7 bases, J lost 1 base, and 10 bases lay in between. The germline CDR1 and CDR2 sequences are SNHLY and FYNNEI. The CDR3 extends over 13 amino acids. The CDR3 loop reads CASTIGKNTEAFF. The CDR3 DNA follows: TGTGCCAGCACCATTGGGAAGAACACTGAAGCTTTCTTT.

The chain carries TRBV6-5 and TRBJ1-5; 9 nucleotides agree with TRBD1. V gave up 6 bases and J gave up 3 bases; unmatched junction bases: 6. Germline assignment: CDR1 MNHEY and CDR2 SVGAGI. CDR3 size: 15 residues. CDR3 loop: CASSSDRGANQPQHF. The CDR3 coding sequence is TGTGCCAGCAGCTCGGACAGGGGTGCCAATCAGCCCCAGCATTTT.

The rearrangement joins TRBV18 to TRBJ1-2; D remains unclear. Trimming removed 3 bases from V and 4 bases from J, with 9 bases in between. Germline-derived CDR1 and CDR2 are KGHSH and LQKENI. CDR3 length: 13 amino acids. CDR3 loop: CASSPEDAYGYTF. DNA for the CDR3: TGTGCCAGCTCACCCGAGGATGCCTATGGCTACACCTTC.

This CDR3 reads CASTLSGSYEQYF. The CDR3 nucleotides read TGTGCCAGCACCCTGAGCGGCTCCTACGAGCAGTACTTC. This chain links TRBV28 with TRBJ2-7; possible D gene TRBD2, 5 bases. The CDR3 has 13 amino acids. Germline V gives CDR1 MDHEN, CDR2 SYDVKM. The V end lost 7 bases, the J end lost 0 bases, and 10 bases lay between the germline ends.

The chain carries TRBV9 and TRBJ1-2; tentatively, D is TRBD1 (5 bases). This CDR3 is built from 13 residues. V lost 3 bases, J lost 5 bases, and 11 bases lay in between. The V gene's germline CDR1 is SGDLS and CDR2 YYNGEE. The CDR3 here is CASSGGTVYGYTF. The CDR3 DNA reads TGTGCCAGCAGCGGAGGGACGGTGTATGGCTACACCTTC.

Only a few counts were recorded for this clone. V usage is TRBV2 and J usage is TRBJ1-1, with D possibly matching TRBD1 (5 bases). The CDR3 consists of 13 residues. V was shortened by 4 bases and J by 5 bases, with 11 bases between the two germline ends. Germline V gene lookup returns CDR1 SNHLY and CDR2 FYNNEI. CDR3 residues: CASSGWEGTEAFF. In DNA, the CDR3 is TGTGCCAGCAGTGGTTGGGAGGGGACTGAAGCTTTCTTT.

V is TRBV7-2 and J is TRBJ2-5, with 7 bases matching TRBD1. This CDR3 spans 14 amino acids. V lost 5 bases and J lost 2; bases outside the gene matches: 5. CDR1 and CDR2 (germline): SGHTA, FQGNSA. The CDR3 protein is CASSQPTGQETQYF. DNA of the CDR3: TGTGCCAGCAGCCAACCGACAGGGCAAGAGACCCAGTACTTC.

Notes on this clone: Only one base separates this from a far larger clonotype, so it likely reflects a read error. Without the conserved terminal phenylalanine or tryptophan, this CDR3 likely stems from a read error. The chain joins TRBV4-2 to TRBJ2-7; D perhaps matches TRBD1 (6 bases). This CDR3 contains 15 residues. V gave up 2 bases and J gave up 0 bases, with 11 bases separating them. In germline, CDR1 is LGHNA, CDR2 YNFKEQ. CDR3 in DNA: TGTGCCAGCAGCCAAACCCAGGGGAGCTCCTACGAGCAGTACCTC. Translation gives CASSQTQGSSYEQYL.